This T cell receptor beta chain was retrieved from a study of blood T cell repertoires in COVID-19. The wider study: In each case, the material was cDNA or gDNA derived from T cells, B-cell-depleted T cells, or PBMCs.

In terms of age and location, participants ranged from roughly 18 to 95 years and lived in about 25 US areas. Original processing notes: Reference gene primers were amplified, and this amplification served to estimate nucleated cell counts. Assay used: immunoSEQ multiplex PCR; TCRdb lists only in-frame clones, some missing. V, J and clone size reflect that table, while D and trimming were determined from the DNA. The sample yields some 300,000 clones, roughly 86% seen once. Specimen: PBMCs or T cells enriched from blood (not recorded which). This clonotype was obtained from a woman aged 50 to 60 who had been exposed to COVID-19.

CDR3 in amino acids: CASSQDRGRDDYGYTF. The CDR3 coding sequence is TGTGCCAGCAGCCAAGACAGGGGGCGCGACGACTATGGCTACACCTTC. V usage is TRBV4-2 and J usage is TRBJ1-2, with 8 bases lining up with TRBD1. Unmatched junction bases numbered 6, after V lost 0 bases and J lost 3 bases. Germline V gene data show CDR1 as LGHNA and CDR2 as YNFKEQ. The CDR3 is made up of 16 amino acids.